The subject of this entry is one T cell receptor (beta chain). Assay: immunoSEQ multiplex PCR; the TCRdb copy retains only in-frame clones and omits some. The repertoire holds a few hundred thousand clones, with roughly 94% as singletons. This CDR3 contains 13 residues. From germline, CDR1 is SNHLY and CDR2 FYNNEI. V shed 6 bases and J shed 0 bases, with 7 bases lying between them. This entry belongs to a study of shared T cell receptors in the human thymus. Sequenced sample: thymocytes. The chain has TRBV2 and TRBJ2-3, with a weak D call TRBD1 (6 bases). The receptor was isolated from a human donor. The CDR3 region is CASRRGSTDTQYF. CDR3 sequence (DNA): TGTGCCAGCAGGAGGGGGAGCACAGATACGCAGTATTTT.